This is a list of T cell receptor beta chains from one sample in a study of T cells in Graves' hyperthyroidism and ophthalmopathy. A single record per CDR3 protein comes from TCRdb applying MiXCR to the multiplex PCR reads. The sample lists hundreds of thousands of distinct CDR3 sequences; 14% were seen once. Material for sequencing was blood. The receptors shown here come from a woman aged 45-65 years with Graves' ophthalmopathy. The CDR3 runs from the conserved cysteine through the conserved F or W. A D gene is named only where the DNA matches it firmly. Size tells how often a clone was seen (once, few, many) or the class of an expanded clone, and some rows leave it out.

clone size	V gene	J gene	D gene	CDR3 protein	CDR3 DNA
NA	TRBV3-1	TRBJ1-3	NA	CASSQDFSGGGGNTIYF	TGTGCCAGCAGCCAAGATTTTTCAGGTGGCGGGGGAAACACCATATATTTT
few	TRBV12-3/TRBV12-4	TRBJ2-1	NA	CASSSPAVFSYNEQFF	TGTGCCAGCAGTTCCCCTGCGGTCTTCTCCTACAATGAGCAGTTCTTC
many	TRBV4-1	TRBJ2-6	TRBD2	CASSKDGGSGANVLTF	TGCGCCAGCAGCAAGGACGGGGGGTCTGGGGCCAACGTCCTGACTTTC
many	TRBV9	TRBJ1-2	NA	CASSVGQLAYGYTF	TGTGCCAGCAGCGTAGGACAGCTTGCCTATGGCTACACCTTC
many	TRBV7-9	TRBJ2-5	NA	CASSLSGLETQYF	TGTGCCAGCAGCTTATCAGGGCTAGAGACCCAGTACTTC
many	TRBV3-1	TRBJ2-7	NA	CASSQIYYEQYF	TGTGCCAGCAGCCAAATCTACTACGAGCAGTACTTC
few	TRBV20-1	TRBJ1-5	TRBD1	CSAERTGGSSYQPQHF	TGCAGTGCTGAAAGGACAGGGGGCTCGAGTTATCAGCCCCAGCATTTT
few	TRBV5-6	TRBJ2-3	NA	CASSLSLAPGTDTQYF	TGTGCCAGCAGCTTGTCCCTAGCTCCCGGCACAGATACGCAGTATTTT
NA	TRBV6-1	TRBJ2-7	NA	CASSDRGQSYEQYF	TGTGCCAGCAGTGATAGGGGTCAATCCTACGAGCAGTACTTC
NA	TRBV27	TRBJ2-1	NA	CASSPRGAGAYNEQFF	TGTGCCAGCAGTCCCCGGGGGGCGGGAGCCTACAATGAGCAGTTCTTC
few	TRBV5-1	TRBJ1-1	TRBD1	CASRRGQGAQNTEAFF	TGCGCCAGCAGACGAGGGCAGGGGGCCCAGAACACTGAAGCTTTCTTT
NA	TRBV10-1	TRBJ2-1	NA	CASSGGDGQFF	TGCGCCAGCAGTGGAGGGGATGGGCAGTTCTTC
many	TRBV5-1	TRBJ2-3	TRBD2	CASSLGTSGSEDTQYF	TGCGCCAGCAGCCTTGGGACTAGCGGGAGTGAAGATACGCAGTATTTT
many	TRBV7-2	TRBJ1-1	NA	CASSSMLGHEAFF	TGTGCCAGCAGCTCAATGTTAGGGCACGAAGCTTTCTTT
many	TRBV7-2	TRBJ2-1	TRBD2	CASSPIRGGYNEQFF	TGTGCCAGCAGCCCCATTCGGGGGGGATACAATGAGCAGTTCTTC
many	TRBV12-3/TRBV12-4	TRBJ1-4	NA	CASSSQGFSNEKLFF	TGTGCCAGCAGCAGTCAGGGTTTTTCTAATGAAAAACTGTTTTTT
many	TRBV28	TRBJ2-2	TRBD1	CASSLFAGGATGELFF	TGTGCCAGCAGTTTATTCGCAGGGGGCGCAACCGGGGAGCTGTTTTTT
NA	TRBV28	TRBJ2-7	TRBD2	CASRRLAGDNEQYF	TGTGCCAGCAGACGGCTAGCGGGAGATAACGAGCAGTACTTC
many	TRBV6-2/TRBV6-3	TRBJ2-7	NA	CASSYSSGIPYEQYF	TGTGCCAGCAGTTACTCAAGCGGCATACCCTACGAGCAGTACTTC
few	TRBV28	TRBJ2-2	NA	CASSFVGFGELFF	TGTGCCAGCAGTTTTGTGGGTTTCGGGGAGCTGTTTTTT
many	TRBV3-1	TRBJ2-3	NA	CASSQDIAADTQYF	TGTGCCAGCAGCCAAGATATAGCGGCAGATACGCAGTATTTT
NA	TRBV27	TRBJ2-2	NA	CASSLRDNGELFF	TGTGCCAGCAGTTTAAGGGACAACGGGGAGCTGTTTTTT
few	TRBV27	TRBJ2-3	TRBD1	CASSPGQGATDTQYF	TGTGCCAGCAGTCCAGGACAGGGCGCCACAGATACGCAGTATTTT
many	TRBV5-1	TRBJ2-2	NA	CASSLVAVRTGELFF	TGCGCCAGCAGCTTGGTGGCCGTACGCACCGGGGAGCTGTTTTTT
many	TRBV7-6	TRBJ1-1	TRBD1	CASSPWTGDRNTEAFF	TGTGCCAGCAGCCCGTGGACAGGGGATCGGAACACTGAAGCTTTCTTT
many	TRBV14	TRBJ2-7	TRBD1	CASSQETDRGFPYEQYF	TGTGCCAGCAGCCAAGAAACGGACAGGGGGTTTCCCTACGAGCAGTACTTC
many	TRBV4-2	TRBJ1-5	TRBD1	CASSPRDRDSNQPQHF	TGTGCCAGCAGCCCCCGAGACAGGGATAGCAATCAGCCCCAGCATTTT
many	TRBV27	TRBJ2-3	TRBD2	CASSLSPAGYYTDTQYF	TGTGCCAGCAGTTTAAGTCCAGCGGGATACTACACAGATACGCAGTATTTT
many	TRBV29-1	TRBJ2-3	TRBD2	CSVDFLAGVTDTQYF	TGCAGCGTTGATTTCCTAGCGGGGGTCACAGATACGCAGTATTTT
many	TRBV7-2	TRBJ2-4	NA	CASSPHRSLAKNIQYF	TGTGCCAGCAGCCCACACAGGTCGCTAGCCAAAAACATTCAGTACTTC
many	TRBV6-1	TRBJ2-7	TRBD2	CASTGGVGRRDFYEQYF	TGTGCCAGCACGGGAGGGGTGGGTCGGCGAGATTTCTACGAGCAGTACTTC